This paragraph reports one TCR beta chain. Germline assignment: CDR1 LNHDA and CDR2 SQIVND (reference sequence). V lost 6 bases, J lost 0 bases, and 14 bases lay in between. The CDR3 runs 15 residues. This specimen comes from a study of blood T cell repertoires in COVID-19. On the study more broadly: From the United States, Italy and Spain came samples of acute and convalescent COVID-19. In each case, the material was cDNA or gDNA derived from T cells, B-cell-depleted T cells, or PBMCs.

Original data processing: Reference gene primer amplification yielded estimated nucleated cell counts. The assay was immunoSEQ multiplex PCR, and TCRdb's table has in-frame clones only and misses some. From that table come the V and J calls and clone size; the DNA was used to work out D and trimming. The table lists over 150,000 clones, around 83% of them singletons, with more than 0.85% in the top ten. The receptor's source is a man in his forties with acute or convalescent COVID-19. The chain couples TRBV19 to TRBJ1-1; a possible D gene is TRBD1 (6 bases). Source material: peripheral blood. In DNA form, the CDR3 reads TGTGCCAGTAGGGACAGCAACCACATGAACACTGAAGCTTTCTTT. Amino acid sequence: CASRDSNHMNTEAFF.